These 6 T cell receptor beta chains came from one sample sequenced in a study of a mutant IDH1 vaccine in newly diagnosed glioma. The time point: week 11, during vaccination. Topical imiquimod accompanied each vaccine dose, which consisted of 300 ug of mutant IDH1 20-mer peptide. Antigens for these TCRs are unknown. Clones were sequenced by immunoSEQ multiplex PCR, and TCRdb holds only the in-frame ones, with some missing. This table has about 130,000 clones, around four fifths appearing once. Specimen: PBMCs, collected from a glioma patient whose treatment included an IDH1 peptide vaccine. These receptors all come from a man in his forties with glioma.

This clone was observed once. CDR3: CASSLVRGSIQYF. CDR3 in DNA: TGTGCCAGCAGCTTAGTACGCGGATCCATTCAGTACTTC. The chain couples TRBV7-2 to TRBJ2-4; D remains ambiguous. Looked up from germline, CDR1 is SGHTA and CDR2 is FQGNSA. Trimming left V 1 base short and J 9 bases short, with 10 bases between. This CDR3 region has 13 residues. The variable domain in full, with the rest retrieved from reference TRBV7-2 and TRBJ2-4, is GAGVSQSPSNKVTEKGKDVELRCDPISGHTALYWYRQSLGQGLEFLIYFQGNSAPDKSGLPSDRFSAERTGGSVSTLTIQRTQQEDSAVYLCASSLVRGSIQYFGAGTRLSVL.

This clone has just one count. The chain combines TRBV27 with TRBJ2-7, with D tentatively TRBD1 (5 bases). This CDR3 has 14 residues. V was pared by 6 bases and J by 0 bases, with 12 bases between. From germline, CDR1 is MNHEY and CDR2 SMNVEV (reference sequence). CDR3 loop: CASRFHRSSYEQYF. In nucleotides, the CDR3 is TGTGCCAGCAGATTTCACAGGAGCTCCTACGAGCAGTACTTC.

The rearrangement uses TRBV7-2 and TRBJ2-1; D is possibly TRBD1 (7 bases). CDR1 and CDR2 (germline): SGHTA, FQGNSA. The CDR3 has 17 residues. Trimming stripped 3 bases from V and 4 bases from J, with 19 bases between. The CDR3 sequence: CASSFGGGANAYNEQFF. CDR3 nucleotide sequence: TGTGCCAGCAGCTTTGGAGGGGGCGCGAATGCTTACAATGAGCAGTTCTTC.

The chain employs TRBV11-3 and TRBJ2-7; no firm D call. The CDR3 length is 13 residues. Trimming removed 6 bases from V and 2 bases from J, with 11 bases in between. CDR1 is SGHNT and CDR2 is YENEEA in the germline V gene. The CDR3 region is CASRLPATYEQYF. Here the CDR3 DNA reads TGTGCCAGCAGACTTCCGGCCACCTACGAGCAGTACTTC.

The chain employs TRBV7-9 and TRBJ2-5; 11 bases line up with TRBD2. Unmatched junction bases numbered 7, after V lost 5 bases and J lost 5 bases. CDR3 length equals 15 residues. Germline CDR1 is SEHNR and CDR2 is FQNEAQ (reference sequence). The CDR3 spells CASSPLAGGWETQYF. DNA of the CDR3: TGTGCCAGCAGCCCCCTAGCGGGGGGTTGGGAGACCCAGTACTTC.

This chain joins TRBV18 and TRBJ1-4, with D possibly TRBD1 on 6 matching bases. From germline, CDR1 is KGHSH and CDR2 LQKENI. Trimming stripped 1 base from V and 4 bases from J, with 25 bases between. This CDR3 region has 20 residues. The CDR3 nucleotides are TGTGCCAGCTCACCACGGATCGCCAGGGGTTCGAGTCTCAATAATGAAAAACTGTTTTTT. Its protein product is CASSPRIARGSSLNNEKLFF.